This T cell receptor beta chain was retrieved from a study of T cells in Graves' hyperthyroidism and ophthalmopathy. Study-level points and caveats: For ophthalmopathy, model prediction preceded onset by a median 6.5 months. Most clonotypes expanded in thyroid above 0.001 were likewise present in blood.

The sample holds many counts of this clonotype. No antigen is known for it. Amplification of TCR beta CDR3 regions used RNA as the template. TCR CDR3 underwent first-round RT-PCR with the HTBI primer set. Each CDR3 protein is one row after TCRdb ran MiXCR on the multiplex PCR reads. Of approximately 620,000 distinct CDR3 sequences in the sample, about 15% were seen once. V lost 7 bases and J lost 2, with 12 bases in between. CDR3 length: 13 amino acids. CDR1 and CDR2 from the germline V gene are MDHEN and SYDVKM. The chain is built from TRBV28 and TRBJ2-7; D unresolved. Sample: blood. The sequence derives from a woman under 40 with Graves' hyperthyroidism that later progressed to Graves' ophthalmopathy. CDR3 DNA: TGTGCCAGCACCCTCCCGGGCCCCTACGAGCAGTACTTC. Amino acids: CASTLPGPYEQYF.